This paragraph reports one T cell receptor beta chain. What it binds is not known. This entry is derived from a study of T-cell reconstitution after alpha-beta-depleted transplantation in children. Notes on the study in general: Alpha-beta T cells about two months after transplant reportedly derived from several hundred expanded graft clones. Once a year had passed after transplant, T-cell counts and diversity came mostly from newly produced T cells. It was surviving recipient T cells and thymic progenitors that gave some patients high TCRbeta diversity at day 60.

Trimming removed 6 bases from V and 4 bases from J, with 18 bases in between. This CDR3 is 14 amino acids long. CDR1 is SQVTM and CDR2 is ANQGSEA in the germline V gene. The library targeted TCRbeta and was prepared with unique molecular identifiers. One entry per CDR3 protein, called by TCRdb with MiXCR from the PCR reads. The sample contains 450,000 to 600,000 distinct CDR3 sequences, 10% to 15% of which appear only once. The sample was PBMCs, mostly from graft donor cells, taken 360 days after TCRalphabeta/CD19-depleted stem cell transplant. This sequence was found in a male patient younger than 18 who had a stem cell transplant for acute myeloid leukemia, so the T cells may come from the graft donor. The rearrangement joins TRBV29-1 to TRBJ1-1, with a tentative D call TRBD1 (6 bases). The CDR3 bases are TGCAGCGTCGCCCTTAACGGGGGCATCACTGAAGCTTTCTTT. This gives the protein CSVALNGGITEAFF.